This TCR beta chain was found in a study of regulatory T cells in long-lasting Graves disease. V dropped 8 bases and J dropped 0 bases, with 14 bases sitting between them. The CDR3 runs 15 residues. CDR1 and CDR2 from the germline V gene are MDHEN and SYDVKM. The time point here: newly diagnosed GD, antithyroid drugs for less than 3 months. Extracted RNA from PBMCs served as the source of the TCR library. In this sample, this clonotype turned up a few times. Libraries of TCR beta came from iRepertoire HTBI primers plus Arm-PCR of CDR3 regions. One entry per CDR3 protein results from TCRdb running MiXCR on the multiplex PCR reads. The sample contains some 250,000 distinct CDR3 sequences, 20% of which appear only once.

V and J are TRBV28 and TRBJ1-5; no clear D gene. This sequence was found in a female donor with Graves disease. Specimen: peripheral blood mononuclear cells (PBMCs), collected at new diagnosis, from a patient treated with antithyroid drugs. The DNA for the CDR3 is TGTGCCAGCGACCAGGCAGACTATAGCAATCAGCCCCAGCATTTT. It yields the protein CASDQADYSNQPQHF.